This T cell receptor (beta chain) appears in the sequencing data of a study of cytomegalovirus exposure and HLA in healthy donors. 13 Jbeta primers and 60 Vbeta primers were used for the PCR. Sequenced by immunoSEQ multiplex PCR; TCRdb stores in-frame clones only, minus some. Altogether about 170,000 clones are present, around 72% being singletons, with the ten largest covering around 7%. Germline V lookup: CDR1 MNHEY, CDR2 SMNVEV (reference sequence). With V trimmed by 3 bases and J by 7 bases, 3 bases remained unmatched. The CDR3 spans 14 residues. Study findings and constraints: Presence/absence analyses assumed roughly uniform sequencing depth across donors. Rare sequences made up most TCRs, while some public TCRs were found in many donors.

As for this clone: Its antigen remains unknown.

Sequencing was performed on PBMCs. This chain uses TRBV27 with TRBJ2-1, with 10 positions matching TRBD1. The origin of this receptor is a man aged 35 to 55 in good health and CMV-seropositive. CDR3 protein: CASSFQDRGNEQFF. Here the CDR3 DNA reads TGTGCCAGCAGTTTCCAGGACAGGGGGAATGAGCAGTTCTTC.